This T cell receptor (beta chain) appears in the sequencing data of a study of post-analysis software for immune sequencing data. Overall study findings and caveats: TRBV segments more frequent in patients than in controls numbered five and included TRBV5-6, TRBV5-1 and TRBV20-1.

On this clonotype itself: Antigen: not known.

The library was made from cDNA and included unique molecular identifiers. Roughly 490,000 cDNA molecules came from roughly 1 to 10 million T cells. Each CDR3 protein gets one entry after TCRdb re-called the PCR reads with MiXCR. The repertoire holds hundreds of thousands of distinct CDR3 sequences, roughly 50% seen once, with over 4% in the top ten. The CDR3 spans 15 residues. Germline CDR1 DFQATT, CDR2 SNEGSKA (reference sequence). The V and J ends lost 3 bases and 0 bases respectively, with 15 bases between them. The receptor comes from a girl aged 5 to 17 with multiple sclerosis. This chain uses TRBV20-1 with TRBJ2-7; possible D gene TRBD2, 7 bases. Specimen: blood. As DNA, the CDR3 is TGCAGTGCTAGGCGAGGGGGGGGTTTCTCCTACGAGCAGTACTTC. This codes for CSARRGGGFSYEQYF.